The TCR beta chain described here comes from a study of shared clonotypes between healthy human individuals. The CDR3 is 14 residues long. Germline values: CDR1 MGHRA, CDR2 YSYEKL. V was cut by 4 bases and J by 5 bases, with 9 bases left in between. Every subset had its genomic DNA shared out evenly among several immunoSEQ plates. Assay used: immunoSEQ multiplex PCR; TCRdb lists only in-frame clones, some missing. The sample carries some 1 million clones, 65% to 75% recorded once. This clone was seen a few times. The sequence was collected from a young man in good health. The V gene is TRBV4-1, the J gene TRBJ1-6; D gene ambiguous. Sequencing was carried out using memory CD4+ T cells sorted from blood. Specified subset: CD45RA-negative fraction. The CDR3 region has the DNA TGCGCCAGCAGCCCTCGACATAATAATTCACCCCTCCACTTT. It encodes CASSPRHNNSPLHF.